This T cell receptor beta chain was identified during a study of blood T cell repertoires in COVID-19. Germline V gene data show CDR1 as SGHTS and CDR2 as YDEGEE. V was pared by 4 bases and J by 4 bases, with 18 bases between. The CDR3 runs to 15 residues. Authors' processing steps: Reference gene primer amplification yielded estimated nucleated cell counts. Sequencing used immunoSEQ multiplex PCR; TCRdb keeps in-frame clones, though not all of them. The V and J calls and clone size are taken from that table; D and trimming were inferred from the DNA. This sample has about 220,000 clones, with roughly 80% found just once.

The clonotype comes from a human donor in a cohort sampled during active COVID-19. The chain couples TRBV5-8 to TRBJ2-7; a weak D match, TRBD2 (5 bases). The sequenced material came from peripheral blood. The CDR3 DNA follows: TGTGCCAGCAGCACTTCTCAGCCGGGGTCATACGAGCAGTACTTC. It specifies CASSTSQPGSYEQYF.